The T cell receptor (beta chain) described here comes from a study of spatial heterogeneity in lung cancer. Time point indicated: blood at routine non-recurrence follow-up after resection. The authors sequenced whole RNA from tumor, nontumor lung or frozen PBMC without sorting. Ten or more counts support this clonotype. This CDR3 has 14 amino acids. The V and J ends lost 6 bases and 4 bases, in that order; junction bases with no gene match: 7. The germline gives CDR1 DFQATT, CDR2 SNEGSKA (reference sequence). TCRdb ran MiXCR on the 5' RACE reads and lists one entry per CDR3 protein. The sample yields about 120,000 distinct CDR3 sequences, over 9% seen once.

This specimen was PBMCs, taken at follow-up. The gene calls are TRBV20-1 and TRBJ1-5; 9 nucleotides line up with TRBD1. The sequence derives from a male donor with early-stage non-small cell lung cancer. The CDR3 region has the DNA TGCAGTGCCGAACAGGGGGCTAGGAATCAGCCCCAGCATTTT. Its protein is CSAEQGARNQPQHF.